The rows below give T cell receptor beta chains drawn from one sample of a study of beta chain features in type 1 diabetes. Data came from immunoSEQ multiplex PCR; TCRdb stores just in-frame clones and leaves some out. This table has more than 550,000 clones, over 12% appearing once. The specimen sequenced was naive CD4+ T cells from blood. The source is a man between 18 and 35 years old with type 1 diabetes. CDR3s include the opening cysteine and the closing phenylalanine or tryptophan. The D gene is left open where the match is weak. Size is omitted from some rows. Given values are once, few, many or a class for expanded clones.

V gene: TRBV10-3
clone size: .
D gene: TRBD2
J gene: TRBJ2-3
CDR3 protein: CAISELAGSTDTQYF
CDR3 DNA: TGTGCCATCAGTGAGCTAGCGGGAAGCACAGATACGCAGTATTTT

V gene: TRBV9
clone size: .
D gene: TRBD2
J gene: TRBJ2-3
CDR3 protein: CASSVAGLAGGTDTQYF
CDR3 DNA: TGTGCCAGCAGCGTAGCGGGACTAGCGGGGGGGACAGATACGCAGTATTTT

V gene: TRBV4-1
clone size: few
D gene: .
J gene: TRBJ2-6
CDR3 protein: CASSPPASGANVLTF
CDR3 DNA: TGCGCCAGCAGCCCTCCGGCCTCTGGGGCCAACGTCCTGACTTTC

V gene: TRBV27
clone size: .
D gene: .
J gene: TRBJ1-5
CDR3 protein: CASQLRGNQPQHF
CDR3 DNA: TGTGCCAGCCAACTTAGGGGCAATCAGCCCCAGCATTTT

V gene: TRBV29-1
clone size: few
D gene: TRBD2
J gene: TRBJ2-5
CDR3 protein: CSVGGGAGQETQYF
CDR3 DNA: TGCAGCGTTGGCGGGGGGGCAGGGCAAGAGACCCAGTACTTC

V gene: TRBV5-1
clone size: .
D gene: TRBD1
J gene: TRBJ1-1
CDR3 protein: CASSSGTGGTEAFF
CDR3 DNA: TGCGCCAGCAGCTCAGGGACAGGGGGGACTGAAGCTTTCTTT

V gene: TRBV6-6
clone size: few
D gene: TRBD1
J gene: TRBJ1-1
CDR3 protein: CASSSPGTATIEAFF
CDR3 DNA: TGTGCCAGCAGTTCCCCAGGGACAGCCACTATTGAAGCTTTCTTT

V gene: TRBV4-2
clone size: few
D gene: TRBD1
J gene: TRBJ2-7
CDR3 protein: CASSQDGRDRGYEQYF
CDR3 DNA: TGTGCCAGCAGCCAAGACGGGCGGGACAGGGGCTACGAGCAGTACTTC

V gene: TRBV1
clone size: .
D gene: .
J gene: TRBJ2-1
CDR3 protein: CTSSQALAGGLQEQFF
CDR3 DNA: TGCACCAGCAGCCAAGCACTAGCGGGGGGCTTGCAGGAGCAGTTCTTC

V gene: TRBV9
clone size: few
D gene: .
J gene: TRBJ2-6
CDR3 protein: CASSASSASGANVLTF
CDR3 DNA: TGTGCCAGCAGTGCTAGTAGTGCATCTGGGGCCAACGTCCTGACTTTC

V gene: TRBV5-1
clone size: .
D gene: .
J gene: TRBJ1-1
CDR3 protein: CASSLPRAGNTEAFF
CDR3 DNA: TGCGCCAGCAGCTTGCCAAGGGCTGGGAACACTGAAGCTTTCTTT

V gene: TRBV14
clone size: .
D gene: .
J gene: TRBJ1-3
CDR3 protein: CASPAAVGGLSGNTIYF
CDR3 DNA: TGTGCCAGCCCTGCAGCCGTCGGGGGCCTCTCCGGAAACACCATATATTTT

V gene: TRBV9
clone size: .
D gene: TRBD2
J gene: TRBJ2-1
CDR3 protein: CASSVSSGGLNEQFF
CDR3 DNA: TGTGCCAGCAGCGTATCTAGCGGGGGGTTGAATGAGCAGTTCTTC

V gene: TRBV7-3
clone size: .
D gene: .
J gene: TRBJ2-1
CDR3 protein: CASSFIGGYEQFF
CDR3 DNA: TGTGCCAGCAGCTTCATCGGTGGTTATGAGCAGTTCTTC

V gene: TRBV7-9
clone size: .
D gene: .
J gene: TRBJ2-7
CDR3 protein: CASSFRGSYEQYF
CDR3 DNA: TGTGCCAGCAGCTTCCGGGGCTCCTACGAGCAGTACTTC

V gene: TRBV5-1
clone size: few
D gene: TRBD2
J gene: TRBJ2-3
CDR3 protein: CASSLEGRGTSDTQYF
CDR3 DNA: TGCGCCAGCAGCTTGGAGGGGCGGGGGACTTCAGATACGCAGTATTTT

V gene: TRBV2
clone size: .
D gene: .
J gene: TRBJ1-2
CDR3 protein: CASNRGGDGYTF
CDR3 DNA: TGTGCCAGTAACCGCGGGGGCGATGGCTACACCTTC

V gene: TRBV30
clone size: .
D gene: TRBD1
J gene: TRBJ1-2
CDR3 protein: CAWSVGGGYTF
CDR3 DNA: TGTGCCTGGAGTGTAGGGGGCGGCTACACCTTC